This passage covers 28 T cell receptor beta chains from one sample sequenced in a study of human T cells and chemical hapten exposure. TCRdb re-called the RACE reads with MiXCR, one entry per CDR3 protein. The sample consists of some 250,000 distinct CDR3 sequences, roughly 8% of them appearing once. The sample's time point: pre-sensitization, week 0. Sample treatment: therapeutic diphenylcyclopropenone sensitization with weekly scalp DPC. The sample was whole blood, taken in connection with sensitization to the hapten diphenylcyclopropenone (DPC). Receptor source: a man between 18 and 29 years old with alopecia areata. Some clones in this sample may be carry-over from other donors' samples.

This clonotype has more than one count but fewer than ten. The rearrangement links TRBV6-2 or TRBV6-3 to TRBJ1-1, with no clear D. The CDR3 is 14 amino acids. CDR1 is MNHEY, CDR2 SVGEGT, per germline. V dropped 0 bases and J dropped 9 bases, with 14 bases sitting between them. In DNA form, the CDR3 reads TGTGCCAGCAGTTACTCGACCCCGGGAAACAAAGCTTTCTTT. Translation gives CASSYSTPGNKAFF.

The rearrangement uses TRBV7-3 and TRBJ1-2; 7 bases match TRBD1. The CDR3 loop spans 13 amino acids. Germline lookup yields CDR1 SGHTA and CDR2 FQGTGA. J was trimmed by 7 bases and V by 5 bases; bases with no gene match: 7. CDR3 sequence (DNA): TGTGCCAGCAGCCCGACAGGGTTAGGTGGCTACACCTTC. It is translated as CASSPTGLGGYTF.

J is TRBJ1-1 and V is TRBV5-1; D gene uncertain. This CDR3 comprises 13 residues. V lost 4 bases and J 3 bases, leaving 10 bases between the germline ends. Germline V CDR1 and CDR2: SGHRS, YFSETQ. The CDR3 loop is CASSADAHTEAFF. The CDR3 DNA reads as TGCGCCAGCAGCGCGGACGCACACACTGAAGCTTTCTTT. The whole variable domain, filled in from reference TRBV5-1 and TRBJ1-1, reads KAGVTQTPRYLIKTRGQQVTLSCSPISGHRSVSWYQQTPGQGLQFLFEYFSETQRNKGNFPGRFSGRQFSNSRSEMNVSTLELGDSALYLCASSADAHTEAFFGQGTRLTVV.

This clonotype was found many times. The chain uses TRBV28 and TRBJ2-5, with D possibly TRBD1 on 6 matching bases. Looked up from germline, CDR1 is MDHEN and CDR2 is SYDVKM. The CDR3 totals 15 residues. V was cut by 2 bases and J by 2 bases, with 12 bases left in between. The CDR3 region is CASSLLPDRQETQYF. The CDR3 DNA reads TGTGCCAGCAGTTTACTTCCGGACAGACAAGAGACCCAGTACTTC.

The rearrangement links TRBV4-3 to TRBJ2-3; 10 bases match TRBD2. Losses at the gene ends were 0 bases for V and 3 bases for J; bases not matched to a gene: 6. This CDR3 is 17 amino acids long. CDR1 is LGHNA and CDR2 is YSLEER in the germline V gene. The CDR3 is CASSQDVWTSGTDTQYF. CDR3 coding DNA: TGCGCCAGCAGCCAAGATGTTTGGACTAGCGGTACAGATACGCAGTATTTT.

This chain links TRBV20-1 with TRBJ1-2; possible D gene TRBD1, 5 bases. The V gene's germline CDR1 is DFQATT and CDR2 SNEGSKA (reference sequence). The V gene lost 3 bases and the J gene lost 3 bases, with 14 bases spanning the gap. This CDR3 has 14 residues. CDR3 protein: CSASRGDRYYGYTF. The CDR3 coding sequence is TGCAGTGCTAGTCGGGGGGATAGGTACTATGGCTACACCTTC.

At least ten counts were recorded for this clonotype. The V gene is TRBV29-1, the J gene TRBJ2-7; tentative D call: TRBD1 (5 bases). This CDR3 is 12 amino acids long. Germline CDR1 and CDR2: SQVTM and ANQGSEA. V lost 3 bases to trimming and J lost 5 bases, with 11 bases between them. This chain's CDR3 is CSVDRELHEQYF. In DNA, the CDR3 is TGCAGCGTTGACAGGGAACTCCACGAGCAGTACTTC.

Ten or more counts support this clonotype. This chain links TRBV7-2 with TRBJ2-3, with 10 bases lining up with TRBD2. The J segment lost 2 bases and the V segment lost 5 bases, leaving 10 bases of the junction unmatched. CDR1 is SGHTA, CDR2 FQGNSA, per germline. CDR3 length: 17 amino acids. The DNA for the CDR3 is TGTGCCAGCAGCCCGCGTTTAGCGGGGGGTCACACAGATACGCAGTATTTT. This translates into CASSPRLAGGHTDTQYF.

The chain recombines TRBV9 with TRBJ2-5; unclear D gene. The CDR3 extends over 13 amino acids. The V end was cut by 2 bases, the J end by 0 bases, with 5 bases between. Per the germline V gene, CDR1 is SGDLS and CDR2 is YYNGEE. The CDR3 sequence is CASSVQYQETQYF. CDR3 sequence (DNA): TGTGCCAGCAGCGTCCAGTACCAAGAGACCCAGTACTTC.

This clonotype was recorded a few times. The J gene is TRBJ2-2, the V gene TRBV12-3 or TRBV12-4; a weak D match, TRBD2 (6 bases). V was trimmed by 5 bases and J by 2 bases, leaving 18 bases between them. This CDR3 region has 17 residues. The CDR3 sequence is CASSPSGTPKNTGELFF. The CDR3 DNA reads as TGTGCCAGCAGTCCGTCCGGGACTCCGAAAAACACCGGGGAGCTGTTTTTT.

This clonotype was observed a few times. The V call is TRBV14, the J call TRBJ2-2; D is unresolved. The germline V gene has CDR1 SGHDN and CDR2 FVKESK. This CDR3 spans 14 amino acids. V dropped 4 bases and J dropped 3 bases, with 9 bases sitting between them. The CDR3 sequence: CASSLNRDTGELFF. The CDR3 DNA follows: TGTGCCAGCAGCCTAAACCGAGACACCGGGGAGCTGTTTTTT.

This clonotype was counted ten times or more. CDR3 sequence: CASSLTENTEAFF. CDR3 sequence (DNA): TGTGCCAGCAGCTTAACAGAGAACACTGAAGCTTTCTTT. The chain links TRBV7-2 to TRBJ1-1, with D uncertain. Germline CDR1 is SGHTA and CDR2 is FQGNSA. CDR3 size: 13 residues. V gave up 2 bases and J gave up 1 base, with 5 bases separating them.

This clonotype was detected a few times. The V and J genes are TRBV6-2 or TRBV6-3 and TRBJ2-7; D unclear. The CDR3 is 13 amino acids. CDR1 and CDR2 (germline): MNHEY, SVGEGT. The germline V and J ends were trimmed by 0 bases and 3 bases, with 6 bases remaining between them. This CDR3 reads CASSYSYYYEQYV. The CDR3 DNA reads as TGTGCCAGCAGTTACTCATATTACTACGAGCAGTACGTC.

This clonotype turned up a few times. Written as DNA, the CDR3 is TGTGCCAGCACTTGGCGGGGGGTGAAATACGAGCAGTACTTC. Translating gives CASTWRGVKYEQYF. This chain joins TRBV28 and TRBJ2-7; 8 bases are a match to TRBD2. With 7 bases clipped from V and 4 bases from J, the junction kept 9 bases outside the gene matches. This CDR3 has 14 residues. Germline CDR1 MDHEN, CDR2 SYDVKM.

This clonotype was found many times. The CDR3 sequence: CSETGEHTEAFF. The DNA of the CDR3 is TGCAGCGAAACAGGGGAACACACTGAAGCTTTCTTT. The chain carries TRBV29-1 and TRBJ1-1, with 7 nucleotides matching TRBD1. Germline V CDR1 and CDR2: SQVTM, ANQGSEA. The CDR3 has 12 amino acids. V gave up 7 bases and J gave up 3 bases; unmatched junction bases: 5. Using reference TRBV29-1 and TRBJ1-1 for the parts outside the CDR3, the full variable domain is SAVISQKPSRDICQRGTSLTIQCQVDSQVTMMFWYRQQPGQSLTLIATANQGSEATYESGFVIDKFPISRPNLTFSTLTVSNMSPEDSSIYLCSETGEHTEAFFGQGTRLTVV.

The chain combines TRBV24-1 with TRBJ1-5; D is unresolved. Between the trimmed V and J ends, which lost 5 bases and 1 base, there was a span of 11 bases. This CDR3 region has 15 residues. Germline V gene sequence: CDR1 KGHDR, CDR2 SFDVKD. CDR3 sequence (DNA): TGTGCCACCAGTGGGGTCGAAGCAAGCAATCAGCCCCAGCATTTT. It yields the protein CATSGVEASNQPQHF.

CDR3 protein: CASSKNRGSDTQYF. CDR3 nucleotides: TGTGCCAGCAGCAAAAACAGGGGGTCAGATACGCAGTATTTT. This chain links TRBV21-1 with TRBJ2-3; the table's D call, TRBD1, was not checked against the DNA. TRBV21-1 corresponds to a pseudogene. The CDR3 consists of 14 residues.

This clonotype has only a few counts. V gene TRBV7-2 combines with J gene TRBJ2-5; 10 positions match TRBD2. V shed 0 bases, J shed 9 bases, and the junction held 10 bases outside the gene matches. The CDR3 extends over 16 amino acids. Germline V gives CDR1 SGHTA, CDR2 FQGNSA. The CDR3 DNA follows: TGTGCCAGCAGCTTAGCAATAGCGGGGGGCGCCGGCGCCCAGTACTTC. It codes for CASSLAIAGGAGAQYF.

Only a few counts were recorded for this clonotype. J is TRBJ1-4 and V is TRBV4-1, with D perhaps TRBD1 (5 bases). Trimming left V 0 bases short and J 8 bases short, with 13 bases between. This CDR3 contains 15 residues. Germline CDR1 is MGHRA and CDR2 is YSYEKL. The CDR3 reads CASSQEPGQREKLFF. CDR3 in DNA: TGCGCCAGCAGCCAAGAACCAGGGCAGAGGGAAAAACTGTTTTTT.

The chain combines TRBV6-6 with TRBJ2-5, with unresolved D. Germline V gene data show CDR1 as MNHNY and CDR2 as SVGAGI (reference sequence). The CDR3 has 14 amino acids. V dropped 0 bases and J dropped 4 bases, with 9 bases sitting between them. CDR3 DNA sequence: TGTGCCAGCAGTTACTCTAGATCTCCAGAGACCCAGTACTTC. Translated, it gives CASSYSRSPETQYF.

This clonotype was detected a few times. The chain employs TRBV3-1 and TRBJ2-3, with D uncertain. Germline V gene data show CDR1 as LGHDT and CDR2 as YNNKEL (reference sequence). The CDR3 has 16 residues. V lost 1 base, J lost 0 bases, and 11 bases lay in between. CDR3 protein: CASSQGWETSTDTQYF. CDR3 sequence (DNA): TGTGCCAGCAGCCAAGGCTGGGAAACTAGCACAGATACGCAGTATTTT.

This clonotype was recorded a few times. The V gene is TRBV3-1, the J gene TRBJ2-3; TRBD1 might be the D (5 bases). The CDR3 consists of 15 residues. In germline, CDR1 is LGHDT, CDR2 YNNKEL (reference sequence). V dropped 2 bases and J dropped 2 bases, with 11 bases sitting between them. CDR3 residues: CASSQQGKPTDTQYF. CDR3 DNA sequence: TGTGCCAGCAGCCAACAGGGAAAACCCACAGATACGCAGTATTTT.

The chain recombines TRBV7-2 with TRBJ2-1; perhaps TRBD2 as D (5 bases). This CDR3 is 16 amino acids long. Trimming left V 0 bases short and J 8 bases short, with 17 bases between. The germline gives CDR1 SGHTA, CDR2 FQGNSA. The CDR3 region is CASSLALVRVRDEQFF. The CDR3 DNA reads as TGTGCCAGCAGCTTAGCTCTGGTGAGGGTAAGAGATGAGCAGTTCTTC.

This clonotype was found a few times. The chain recombines TRBV20-1 with TRBJ2-7; D is unclear. CDR3 length: 13 residues. The germline V gene has CDR1 DFQATT and CDR2 SNEGSKA (reference sequence). V was shortened by 3 bases and J by 2 bases, with 11 bases between the two germline ends. The CDR3 region has the DNA TGCAGTGCTAGTTCGGGTCTAACCTACGAGCAGTACGTC. Translating gives CSASSGLTYEQYV.

This clonotype was seen repeatedly, ten times or more. The chain has TRBV11-2 and TRBJ1-1, with 7 bases identical to TRBD1. The CDR3 is made up of 15 amino acids. Losses at the gene ends were 2 bases for V and 1 base for J; bases not matched to a gene: 4. Germline lookup yields CDR1 SGHAT and CDR2 FQNNGV. For the CDR3, the DNA is TGTGCCAGCAGCTTAATCCGGGACAGGAACACTGAAGCTTTCTTT. Protein: CASSLIRDRNTEAFF.

This clonotype was seen only a few times. The rearrangement uses TRBV6-4 and TRBJ1-4; no reliable D call. CDR3 length: 17 amino acids. V gave up 4 bases and J gave up 8 bases, with 23 bases separating them. Germline lookup yields CDR1 MRHNA and CDR2 SNTAGT. CDR3 bases: TGTGCCAGCAGTGGCTCGGAGGCGGATTTGAACGGAGAAAAACTGTTTTTT. Translating it yields CASSGSEADLNGEKLFF.

This clonotype was detected a few times. The rearrangement uses TRBV7-2 and TRBJ1-4; D is perhaps TRBD1 (5 bases). From germline, CDR1 is SGHTA and CDR2 FQGNSA. CDR3 size: 14 residues. V lost 6 bases to trimming and J lost 5 bases, with 13 bases between them. The CDR3 region has the DNA TGTGCCAGCAGGAGAGGGACGGGGAATGAAAAACTGTTTTTT. This sequence encodes CASRRGTGNEKLFF.

The chain joins TRBV7-2 to TRBJ2-1; either TRBD1 or TRBD2 may fit D (6 bases each). The germline gives CDR1 SGHTA, CDR2 FQGNSA. CDR3 length: 14 amino acids. Between the trimmed V and J ends, which lost 5 bases and 4 bases, there was a span of 12 bases. The CDR3 is CASSPGGHYNEQFF. The CDR3 DNA reads as TGTGCCAGCAGCCCTGGGGGGCATTACAATGAGCAGTTCTTC.